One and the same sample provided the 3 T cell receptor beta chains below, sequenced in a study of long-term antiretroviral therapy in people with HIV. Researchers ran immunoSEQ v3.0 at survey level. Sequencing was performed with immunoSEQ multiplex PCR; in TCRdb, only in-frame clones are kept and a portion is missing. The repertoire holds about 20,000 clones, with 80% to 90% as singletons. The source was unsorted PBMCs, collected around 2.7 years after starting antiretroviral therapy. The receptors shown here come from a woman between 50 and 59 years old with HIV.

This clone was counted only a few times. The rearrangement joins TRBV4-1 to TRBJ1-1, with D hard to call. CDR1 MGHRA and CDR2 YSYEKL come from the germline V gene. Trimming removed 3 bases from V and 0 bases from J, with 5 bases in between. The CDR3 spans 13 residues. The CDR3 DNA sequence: TGCGCCAGCAGCCAGAGGTTGAACACTGAAGCTTTCTTT. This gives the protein CASSQRLNTEAFF.

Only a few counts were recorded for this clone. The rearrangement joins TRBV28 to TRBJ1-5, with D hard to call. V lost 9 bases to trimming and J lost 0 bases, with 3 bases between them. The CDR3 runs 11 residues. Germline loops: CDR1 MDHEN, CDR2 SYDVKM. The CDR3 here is CASHSNQPQHF. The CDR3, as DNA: TGTGCCAGTCATAGCAATCAGCCCCAGCATTTT.

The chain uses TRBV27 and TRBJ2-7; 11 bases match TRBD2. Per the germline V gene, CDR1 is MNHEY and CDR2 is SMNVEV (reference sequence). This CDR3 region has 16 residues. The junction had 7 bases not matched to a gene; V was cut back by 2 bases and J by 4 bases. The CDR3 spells CASSLTLAGARYEQYF. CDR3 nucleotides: TGTGCCAGCAGTTTAACACTAGCGGGAGCGCGGTACGAGCAGTACTTC.